The 11 T cell receptor beta chains below all came from one sample that was sequenced in a study of T cells expressing NK-cell markers. TCRdb re-called the 5' RACE reads and gives one entry per CDR3 protein, without DNA. This table holds 550,000 or so distinct CDR3 sequences. Sequenced material: blood T cells: a sorted CD56 or NKG2C T cell subset, CD4+ or CD8+ T cells, or bulk PBMC T cells (not recorded which). These TCRs come from a man aged 18 to 29 in good health.

The gene calls are TRBV28 and TRBJ2-7; the TRBD1 assignment by TCRdb is unverifiable without DNA. This CDR3 spans 14 amino acids. The germline V gene encodes CDR1 MDHEN and CDR2 SYDVKM. The CDR3: CASSPRDRGYEQYF.

V and J are TRBV6-1 and TRBJ1-4; the D call from TCRdb, TRBD1, cannot be confirmed without DNA. The CDR3 is 15 residues long. Per the germline V gene, CDR1 is MNHNS and CDR2 is SASEGT. CDR3 loop: CASSETGAWNEKLFF.

The V call is TRBV5-5, the J call TRBJ2-3; TCRdb proposes TRBD1, but this gene call is untestable without DNA. The CDR3 is made up of 15 amino acids. CDR1 and CDR2 (germline): SGHKS, YYEKEE (reference sequence). The CDR3 here is CASSSSTGLTDTQYF.

V is TRBV9 and J is TRBJ2-1; as DNA is missing, the TRBD2 call by TCRdb cannot be tested. The germline V gene has CDR1 SGDLS and CDR2 YYNGEE. The CDR3 has 17 residues. CDR3: CASSVGLAGGDPGEQFF.

The rearrangement links TRBV6-5 to TRBJ1-6; TCRdb names TRBD1, which stays unverified in the absence of DNA. The CDR3 totals 18 residues. Germline V gene sequence: CDR1 MNHEY, CDR2 SVGAGI. This chain's CDR3 is CASSLTQPGQANNSPLHF.

The rearrangement links TRBV12-3 or TRBV12-4 to TRBJ1-2. The length of the CDR3 is 14 residues. This chain's CDR3 is CASNGEFVVDGYTF.

The CDR3 is CASSLSGGALNTEAFF. The chain employs TRBV27 and TRBJ1-1; the D call of TRBD1 rests on TCRdb alone, since no DNA is present to check it. Germline V CDR1 and CDR2: MNHEY, SMNVEV (reference sequence). There are 16 residues in the CDR3.

The CDR3 reads CATSPSGGEQFF. The gene calls are TRBV15 and TRBJ2-1; TCRdb gives TRBD2 as the D gene, but with no DNA this cannot be confirmed. The CDR3 is 12 amino acids. Per the germline V gene, CDR1 is LNHNV and CDR2 is YYDKDF (reference sequence). Variable domain in full (rest from reference TRBV15 and TRBJ2-1): DAMVIQNPRYQVTQFGKPVTLSCSQTLNHNVMYWYQQKSSQAPKLLFHYYDKDFNNEADTPDNFQSRRPNTSFCFLDIRSPGLGDTAMYLCATSPSGGEQFFGPGTRLTVL.

The CDR3 region is CASSQDPREGQETQYF. The chain is built from TRBV4-2 and TRBJ2-5; TCRdb returns TRBD2, unconfirmable since there is no DNA. The CDR3 length is 16 residues. Germline values: CDR1 LGHNA, CDR2 YNFKEQ.

This rearrangement joins TRBV7-9 to TRBJ2-1; TCRdb proposes TRBD1, but this gene call is untestable without DNA. CDR3 length: 14 residues. Looked up from germline, CDR1 is SEHNR and CDR2 is FQNEAQ (reference sequence). The CDR3 loop is CASSSVYRANEQFF.

The gene calls are TRBV15 and TRBJ2-1. Germline loops: CDR1 LNHNV, CDR2 YYDKDF (reference sequence). The CDR3 loop spans 13 amino acids. Here the CDR3 reads CATSASSYNEQFF.